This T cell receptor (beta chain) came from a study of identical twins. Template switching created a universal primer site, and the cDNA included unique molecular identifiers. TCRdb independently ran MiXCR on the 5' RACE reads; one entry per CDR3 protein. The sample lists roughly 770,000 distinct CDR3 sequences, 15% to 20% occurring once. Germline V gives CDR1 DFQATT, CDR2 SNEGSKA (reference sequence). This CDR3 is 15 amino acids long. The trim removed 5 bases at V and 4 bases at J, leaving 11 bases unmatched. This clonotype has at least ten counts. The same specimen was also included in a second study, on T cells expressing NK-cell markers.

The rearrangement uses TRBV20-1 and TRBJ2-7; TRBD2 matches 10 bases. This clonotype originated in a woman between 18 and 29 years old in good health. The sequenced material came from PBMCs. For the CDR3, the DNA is TGCAGTGCTGGGGAGAGCGGGGGGGATAGATACGAGCAGTACTTC. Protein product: CSAGESGGDRYEQYF.